The 2 T cell receptor beta chains below come from one sample, sequenced in a study of T cell repertoires in cytomegalovirus infection. TCRdb called the reads again in MiXCR, with one record for every CDR3 protein. Counted here are hundreds of thousands of distinct CDR3 sequences, roughly a quarter occurring once; the ten biggest clones make up 7.5% to 9%. The sequencing sample was made of CD8+ T cells from PBMCs. Every receptor here comes from a human donor in good health (CMV status not recorded). Some clones in this sample may be carry-over from other donors' samples.

This clonotype was detected many times. The chain uses TRBV11-3 and TRBJ2-1; D is ambiguous. The CDR3 spans 15 residues. V gave up 3 bases and J gave up 0 bases, with 9 bases separating them. Germline V gene data show CDR1 as SGHNT and CDR2 as YENEEA. In nucleotides, the CDR3 is TGTGCCAGCAGCTTTTCGGCTAGCTCCTACAATGAGCAGTTCTTC. Protein sequence: CASSFSASSYNEQFF.

CDR3 in amino acids: CASSTWHRIIPGSGNTIYF. The CDR3 DNA reads TGTGCCAGCAGCACCTGGCACCGTATCATCCCTGGCTCTGGAAACACCATATATTTT. The chain uses TRBV7-4 and TRBJ1-3; no clear D. V lost 5 bases and J 0 bases, leaving 23 bases between the germline ends. The germline V gene encodes CDR1 SGHVT and CDR2 SQSDAQ. The CDR3 contains 19 residues. Based on the CDR3 plus reference TRBV7-4 and TRBJ1-3, the full variable domain is GAGVSQSPRYKVAKRGRDVALRCDSISGHVTLYWYRQTLGQGSEVLTYSQSDAQRDKSGRPSGRFSAERPERSVSTLKIQRTEQGDSAVYLCASSTWHRIIPGSGNTIYFGEGSWLTVV.